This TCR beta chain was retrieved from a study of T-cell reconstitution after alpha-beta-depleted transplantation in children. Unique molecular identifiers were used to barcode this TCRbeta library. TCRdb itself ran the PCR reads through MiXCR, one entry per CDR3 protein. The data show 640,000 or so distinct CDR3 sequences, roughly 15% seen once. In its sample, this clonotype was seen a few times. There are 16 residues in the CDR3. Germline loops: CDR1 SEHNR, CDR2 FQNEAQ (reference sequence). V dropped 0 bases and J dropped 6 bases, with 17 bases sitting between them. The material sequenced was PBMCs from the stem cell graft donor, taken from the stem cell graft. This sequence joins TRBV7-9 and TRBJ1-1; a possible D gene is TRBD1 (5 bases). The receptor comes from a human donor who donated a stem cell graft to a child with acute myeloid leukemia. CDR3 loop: CASSLARGSGDAEAFF. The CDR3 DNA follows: TGTGCCAGCAGCTTAGCGCGGGGCAGTGGGGACGCTGAAGCTTTCTTT.